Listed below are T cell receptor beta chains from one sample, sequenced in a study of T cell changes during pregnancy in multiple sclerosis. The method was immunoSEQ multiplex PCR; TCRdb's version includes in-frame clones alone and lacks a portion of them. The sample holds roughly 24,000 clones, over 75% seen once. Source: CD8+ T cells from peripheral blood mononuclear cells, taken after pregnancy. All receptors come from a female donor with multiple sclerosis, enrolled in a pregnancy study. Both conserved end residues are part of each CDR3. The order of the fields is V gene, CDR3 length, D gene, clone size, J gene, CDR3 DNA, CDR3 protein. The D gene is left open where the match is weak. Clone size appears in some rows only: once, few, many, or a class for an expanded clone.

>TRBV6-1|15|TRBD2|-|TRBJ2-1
TGTGCCAGCAGTCGGACTAGCGGGGACTACAATGAGCAGTTCTTC
CASSRTSGDYNEQFF
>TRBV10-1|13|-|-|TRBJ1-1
TGCGCCAGCAGTGCAGGGTTCGCCACTGAAGCTTTCTTT
CASSAGFATEAFF
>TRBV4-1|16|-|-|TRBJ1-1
TGCGCCAGCAGCCAAGAAGGGGTAATATCGAACACTGAAGCTTTCTTT
CASSQEGVISNTEAFF
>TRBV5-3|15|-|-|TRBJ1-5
TGTGCCAGAAGCTTACCTCGGTCCCCTAATCAGCCCCAGCATTTT
CARSLPRSPNQPQHF
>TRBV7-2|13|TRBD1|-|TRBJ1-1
TGTGCCAGCAGCCCGGACAGGGGCGTAGGAGCTTTCTTT
CASSPDRGVGAFF
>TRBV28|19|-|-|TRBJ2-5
TGTGCCAGCAGTTTACTACTTCTACCGTGGGCTAGTCCGGGGGAGACCCAGTACTTC
CASSLLLLPWASPGETQYF
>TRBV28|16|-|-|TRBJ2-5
TGTGCCAGCAGTTTCCCAATACAGGGAGTCCAAGAGACCCAGTACTTC
CASSFPIQGVQETQYF
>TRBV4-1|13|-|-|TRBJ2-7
TGCGCCAGCAGCCCCCGGGACACCGGAGAGCAGTACTTC
CASSPRDTGEQYF
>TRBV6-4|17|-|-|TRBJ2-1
TGTGCCAGCAGTGACTCAAACGACAGGCCCTCCTACAATGAGCAGTTCTTC
CASSDSNDRPSYNEQFF
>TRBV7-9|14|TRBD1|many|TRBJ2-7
TGTGCCAGCAGCCCCAGGGACAGGCACTACGAGCAGTACTTC
CASSPRDRHYEQYF
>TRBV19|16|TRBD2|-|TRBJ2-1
TGTGCCAGTACCCCGATAGCGGGGAACTCCTACAATGAGCAGTTCTTC
CASTPIAGNSYNEQFF
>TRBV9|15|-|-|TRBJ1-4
TGTGCCAGCAGCTCCTCCGGGAGGCAGGGTGAAAAACTGTTTTTT
CASSSSGRQGEKLFF
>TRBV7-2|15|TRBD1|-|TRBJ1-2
TGTGCCAGCAGCTTAGGACAGGGAGCTAACTATGGCTACACCTTC
CASSLGQGANYGYTF
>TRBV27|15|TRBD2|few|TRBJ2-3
TGTGCCAGCAGTCTCGGGACTAGCGGGCCCTATACGCAGTATTTT
CASSLGTSGPYTQYF
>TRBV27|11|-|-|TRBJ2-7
TGTGCCAGCTCCCTCGGTGGCGAGCAGTACTTC
CASSLGGEQYF
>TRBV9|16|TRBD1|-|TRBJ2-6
TGTGCCAGCAGCGTAGCACAGGGGGCCGGGGCCAACGTCCTGACTTTC
CASSVAQGAGANVLTF
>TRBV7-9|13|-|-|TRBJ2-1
TGTGCCAGCAGCAACGCCCTATACAATGAGCAGTTCTTC
CASSNALYNEQFF
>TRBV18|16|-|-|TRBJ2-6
TGTGCCAGCTCACCACCATCAGGGCCCGGGGCCAACGTCCTGACTTTC
CASSPPSGPGANVLTF
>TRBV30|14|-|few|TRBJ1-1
TGTGCCTGGAGACAGGGAAGGGGGAGCACTGAAGCTTTCTTT
CAWRQGRGSTEAFF
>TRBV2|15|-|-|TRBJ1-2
TGTGCCAGCACCCTAGGGCCCCCGGGAAACTATGGCTACACCTTC
CASTLGPPGNYGYTF
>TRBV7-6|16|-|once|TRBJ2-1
TGTGCCAGCAGCTTCACGACTGGGAGCTCCTACAATGAGCAGTTCTTC
CASSFTTGSSYNEQFF
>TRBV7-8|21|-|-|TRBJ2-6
TGTGCCAGCAGCTCCCCGGTATATAAGGAAGGGCGGGACTCTGGGGCCAACGTCCTGACTTTC
CASSSPVYKEGRDSGANVLTF
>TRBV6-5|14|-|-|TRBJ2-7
TGTGCCAGCAGTTATCAGACGGGTTCCTACGAGCAGTACTTC
CASSYQTGSYEQYF
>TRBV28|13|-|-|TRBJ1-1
TGTGCCAGCAGTGTCACAGGAACCACTGAAGCTTTCTTT
CASSVTGTTEAFF
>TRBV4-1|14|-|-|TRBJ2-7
TGCGCCAGCAGCCAAGATCGCTATTCCTACGAGCAGTACTTC
CASSQDRYSYEQYF
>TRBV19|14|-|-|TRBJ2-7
TGTGCCAGTTCTGGCGGGCACGCTGCCTACGAGCAGTACTTC
CASSGGHAAYEQYF